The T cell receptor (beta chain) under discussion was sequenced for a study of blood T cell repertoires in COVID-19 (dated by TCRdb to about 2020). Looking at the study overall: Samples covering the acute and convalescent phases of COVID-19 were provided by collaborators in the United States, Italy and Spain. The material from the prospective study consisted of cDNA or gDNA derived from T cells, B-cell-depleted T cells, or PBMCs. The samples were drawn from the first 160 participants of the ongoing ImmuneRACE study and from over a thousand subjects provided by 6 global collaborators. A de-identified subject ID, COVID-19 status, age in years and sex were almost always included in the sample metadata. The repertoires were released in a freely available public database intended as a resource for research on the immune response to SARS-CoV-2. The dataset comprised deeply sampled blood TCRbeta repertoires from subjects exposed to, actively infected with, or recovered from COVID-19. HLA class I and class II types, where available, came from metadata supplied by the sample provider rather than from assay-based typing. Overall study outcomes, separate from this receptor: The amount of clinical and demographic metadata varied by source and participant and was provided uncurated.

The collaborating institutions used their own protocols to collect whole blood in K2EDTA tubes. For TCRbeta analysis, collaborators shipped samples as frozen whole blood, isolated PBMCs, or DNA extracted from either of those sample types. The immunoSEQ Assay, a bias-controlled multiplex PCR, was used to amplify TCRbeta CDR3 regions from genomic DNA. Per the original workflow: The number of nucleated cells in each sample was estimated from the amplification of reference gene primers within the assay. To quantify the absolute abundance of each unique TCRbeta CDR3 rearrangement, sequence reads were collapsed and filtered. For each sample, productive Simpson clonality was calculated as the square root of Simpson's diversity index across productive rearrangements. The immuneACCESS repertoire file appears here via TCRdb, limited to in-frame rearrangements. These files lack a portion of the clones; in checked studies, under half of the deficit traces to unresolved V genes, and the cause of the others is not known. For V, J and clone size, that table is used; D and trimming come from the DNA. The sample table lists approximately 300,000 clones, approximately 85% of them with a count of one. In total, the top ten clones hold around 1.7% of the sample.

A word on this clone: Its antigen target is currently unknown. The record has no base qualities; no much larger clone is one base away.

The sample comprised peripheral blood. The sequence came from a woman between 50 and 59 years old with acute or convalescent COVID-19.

The CDR3 has the sequence CASSQEPSGRSGEQFF. The DNA is as follows: TGTGCCAGCAGCCAAGAACCGAGCGGGAGGTCTGGTGAGCAGTTCTTC. The rearranged segments are TRBV3-1 (or the pseudogene TRBV3-2) and TRBJ2-1; TRBD2 fits 9 bases in the junction. From the cysteine through the phenylalanine, the CDR3 covers 16 amino acids. CDR3 DNA is the only sequence kept; it has 48 bases, read in frame from the first base. Per the germline V gene (reference sequence), LGHDT is the CDR1 and YNNKEL is the CDR2. Germline trimming: 0 bases from V, 9 bases from J; junction bases outside gene matches: 9.